This T cell receptor (beta chain) derives from a study of blood T cell repertoires in COVID-19. A word on this clone: The sample holds other DNA sequences that translate to the same CDR3.

Here immunoSEQ multiplex PCR was the method, and the copy in TCRdb shows in-frame clones only, minus some. The sample includes approximately 400,000 clones, approximately 90% of them seen just once. Participants, about 18 to 89 years old, spanned approximately 26 US areas. The V and J ends lost 6 bases and 6 bases respectively, with 12 bases between them. The CDR3 is made up of 13 amino acids. The source of this sequence is a middle-aged woman who had been exposed to COVID-19. Sequencing used PBMCs or T cells enriched from blood (not recorded which). The chain carries TRBV12-3 or TRBV12-4 and TRBJ1-5, with a tentative D call TRBD1 (5 bases). The DNA for the CDR3 is TGTGCCAGCAGAGAGCAGGGTGGTCAGCCCCAGCATTTT. Protein sequence: CASREQGGQPQHF.